The 10 T cell receptor beta chains below were found in one sample sequenced in a study of T cell repertoires in cytomegalovirus infection. Their recognized antigens are unknown. TCRdb processed the reads anew with MiXCR; each CDR3 protein has one entry. The table includes 100,000 to 150,000 distinct CDR3 sequences, roughly a quarter detected once. Sequencing used PBMCs, sequenced either directly or after in vitro stimulation (not recorded which). These receptors all come from a human donor in good health (CMV status not recorded). Some clones in this sample may be carry-over from other donors' samples.

This clonotype has ten or more counts. The rearrangement links TRBV7-8 to TRBJ2-2; 9 positions agree with TRBD1. Germline lookup yields CDR1 SGHVS and CDR2 FQNEAQ. The CDR3 is made up of 16 amino acids. The V and J ends lost 5 bases and 6 bases, in that order; junction bases with no gene match: 10. CDR3 sequence reads: CASSTRTGGAAGELFF. The CDR3 DNA reads as TGTGCCAGCAGCACCCGCACAGGGGGCGCAGCCGGGGAGCTGTTTTTT.

This clonotype was detected many times. The chain employs TRBV7-2 and TRBJ2-5; D gene unclear. The germline gives CDR1 SGHTA, CDR2 FQGNSA. This CDR3 is built from 14 residues. The germline V and J ends were trimmed by 5 bases and 0 bases, with 10 bases remaining between them. Here the CDR3 DNA reads TGTGCCAGCAGCCCAACCCGGAACCAAGAGACCCAGTACTTC. Its protein is CASSPTRNQETQYF.

The chain has TRBV12-3 or TRBV12-4 and TRBJ1-1, with 7 bases matching TRBD1. Trimming at V came to 7 bases and at J to 4 bases, leaving 6 bases not matched to a gene. This CDR3 spans 13 amino acids. The CDR3 bases are TGTGCCAGCACGACAGGGAGGTTCACTGAAGCTTTCTTT. Amino acid sequence: CASTTGRFTEAFF.

This clonotype was seen ten or more times. This rearrangement joins TRBV12-3 or TRBV12-4 to TRBJ2-1; 8 bases fit TRBD2. The CDR3 spans 15 residues. The junction had 8 bases not matched to a gene; V was cut back by 5 bases and J by 5 bases. Written as DNA, the CDR3 is TGTGCCAGCAGTCCCGGGACTAGGGTTGACAATGAGCAGTTCTTC. This translates into CASSPGTRVDNEQFF.

This clonotype turned up a few times. The chain joins TRBV15 to TRBJ2-1; TRBD1 agrees at 8 bases. This CDR3 contains 15 residues. Trimming cost V 0 bases and J 8 bases; bases outside gene matches: 6. Germline lookup yields CDR1 LNHNV and CDR2 YYDKDF (reference sequence). The CDR3 DNA is TGTGCCACCAGCAGAGATGGAGGACAGGGCGATGAGCAGTTCTTC. Translated: CATSRDGGQGDEQFF.

The chain's CDR3 is CASSSKREGLDEQYF. The CDR3, as DNA: TGTGCCAGCAGTTCGAAGCGGGAGGGCCTGGACGAGCAGTACTTC. The chain joins TRBV5-4 to TRBJ2-7; 10 bases match TRBD2. CDR1 is SGHNT, CDR2 YYREEE, per germline (reference sequence). Trimming removed 5 bases from V and 5 bases from J; junction bases left unmatched: 10. The CDR3 is made up of 15 amino acids.

This clonotype was recorded a few times. The V and J genes are TRBV20-1 and TRBJ2-5; D is uncertain. Germline CDR1 is DFQATT and CDR2 is SNEGSKA (reference sequence). Deletions cut 4 bases from V and 2 bases from J, with 5 bases between. This CDR3 spans 11 amino acids. In DNA form, the CDR3 reads TGCAGTGCTAACTTGCAAGAGACCCAGTACTTC. This encodes CSANLQETQYF.

This chain joins TRBV12-3 or TRBV12-4 and TRBJ2-2; the D gene could be TRBD1 or TRBD2 (6 bases each). Trimming took 5 bases from V and 7 from J, leaving 11 bases between them. The CDR3 consists of 13 residues. In DNA form, the CDR3 reads TGTGCCAGCAGTATCCGGGGGCACGGGGAGCTGTTTTTT. This translates into CASSIRGHGELFF.

This chain connects TRBV7-9 to TRBJ2-7, with D maybe TRBD2 (6 bases). Trimming shortened V by 4 bases and J by 2 bases, and 12 bases separated the two germline ends. CDR1 and CDR2 (germline): SEHNR, FQNEAQ (reference sequence). This CDR3 has 14 residues. CDR3 in DNA: TGTGCCAGCAGCTCGGGACTTCGGGCCTACGAGCAGTACTTC. As protein: CASSSGLRAYEQYF.

This clonotype was seen repeatedly, ten times or more. The V gene is TRBV6-1, the J gene TRBJ2-1; no clear D gene. This CDR3 is 16 amino acids long. Germline lookup yields CDR1 MNHNS and CDR2 SASEGT. Trimming left V 8 bases short and J 6 bases short, with 23 bases between. Written as DNA, the CDR3 is TGTGCCAGCTTTGCTCCAGATTACGAAGATGTCAATGAGCAGTTCTTC. It yields the protein CASFAPDYEDVNEQFF.